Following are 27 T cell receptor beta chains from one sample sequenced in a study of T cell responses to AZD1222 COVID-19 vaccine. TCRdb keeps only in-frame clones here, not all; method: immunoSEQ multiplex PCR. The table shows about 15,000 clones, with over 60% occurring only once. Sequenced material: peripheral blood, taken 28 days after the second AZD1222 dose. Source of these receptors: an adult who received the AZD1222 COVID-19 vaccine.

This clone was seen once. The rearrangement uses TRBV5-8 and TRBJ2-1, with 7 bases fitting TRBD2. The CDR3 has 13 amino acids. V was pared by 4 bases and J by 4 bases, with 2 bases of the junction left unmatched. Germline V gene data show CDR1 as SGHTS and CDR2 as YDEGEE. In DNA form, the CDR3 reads TGTGCCAGCAGCGTGGGACTATACAATGAGCAGTTCTTC. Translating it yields CASSVGLYNEQFF.

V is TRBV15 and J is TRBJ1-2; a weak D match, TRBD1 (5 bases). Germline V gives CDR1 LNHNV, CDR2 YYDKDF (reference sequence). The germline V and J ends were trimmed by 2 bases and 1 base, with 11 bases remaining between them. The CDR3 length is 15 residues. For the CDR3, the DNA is TGTGCCACCAGCAGACCCCAGGGACTTAACTATGGCTACACCTTC. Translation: CATSRPQGLNYGYTF.

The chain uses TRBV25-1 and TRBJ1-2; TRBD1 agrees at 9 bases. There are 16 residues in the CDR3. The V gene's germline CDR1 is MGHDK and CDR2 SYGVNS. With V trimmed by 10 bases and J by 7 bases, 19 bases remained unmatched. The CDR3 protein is CATGGLTGTGKGGYTF. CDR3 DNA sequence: TGTGCCACGGGCGGACTTACCGGGACAGGGAAGGGTGGCTACACCTTC.

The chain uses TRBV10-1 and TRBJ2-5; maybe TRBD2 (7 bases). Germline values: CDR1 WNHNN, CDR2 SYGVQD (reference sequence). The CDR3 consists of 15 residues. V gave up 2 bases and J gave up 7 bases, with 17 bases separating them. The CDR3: CASSETGGLKGTQYF. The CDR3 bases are TGCGCCAGCAGTGAGACCGGGGGGCTCAAAGGGACCCAGTACTTC.

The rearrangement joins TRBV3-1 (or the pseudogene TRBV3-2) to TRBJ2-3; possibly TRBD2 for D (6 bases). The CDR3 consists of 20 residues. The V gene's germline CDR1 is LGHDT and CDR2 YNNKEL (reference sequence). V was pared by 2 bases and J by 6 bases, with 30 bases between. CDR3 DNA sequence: TGTGCCAGCAGCCAAAGCCCGGGGGAAGGGTTGGTTGAATTTGGTGATACGCAGTATTTT. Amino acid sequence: CASSQSPGEGLVEFGDTQYF.

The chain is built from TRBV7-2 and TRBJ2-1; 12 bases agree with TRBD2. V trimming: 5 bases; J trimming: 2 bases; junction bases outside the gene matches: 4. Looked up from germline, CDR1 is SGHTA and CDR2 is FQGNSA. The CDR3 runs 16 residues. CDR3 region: CASSPTSGGPYNEQFF. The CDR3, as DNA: TGTGCCAGCAGCCCTACTAGCGGGGGGCCCTACAATGAGCAGTTCTTC.

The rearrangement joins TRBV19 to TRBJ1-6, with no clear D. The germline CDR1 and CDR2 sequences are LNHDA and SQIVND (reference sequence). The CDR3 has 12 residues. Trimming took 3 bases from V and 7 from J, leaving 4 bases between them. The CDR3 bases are TGTGCCAGTAGTATGTTGAATTCACCCCTCCACTTT. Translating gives CASSMLNSPLHF.

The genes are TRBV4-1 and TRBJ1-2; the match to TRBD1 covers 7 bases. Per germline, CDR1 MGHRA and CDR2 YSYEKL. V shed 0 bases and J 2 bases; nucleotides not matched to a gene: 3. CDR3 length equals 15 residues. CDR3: CASSQDPGQNYGYTF. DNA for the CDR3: TGCGCCAGCAGCCAAGACCCGGGACAGAACTATGGCTACACCTTC.

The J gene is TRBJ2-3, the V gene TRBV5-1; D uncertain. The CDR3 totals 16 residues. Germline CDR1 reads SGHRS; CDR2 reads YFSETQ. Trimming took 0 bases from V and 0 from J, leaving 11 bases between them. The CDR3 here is CASSLATDPSTDTQYF. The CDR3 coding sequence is TGCGCCAGCAGCTTGGCGACGGATCCTAGCACAGATACGCAGTATTTT.

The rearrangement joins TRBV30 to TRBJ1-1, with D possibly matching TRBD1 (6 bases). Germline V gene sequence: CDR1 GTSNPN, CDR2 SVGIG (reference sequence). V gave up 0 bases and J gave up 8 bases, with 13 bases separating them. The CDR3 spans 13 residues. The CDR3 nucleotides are TGTGCCTGGAGTGTACTGGGCAGGGGCGAAGCTTTCTTT. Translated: CAWSVLGRGEAFF.

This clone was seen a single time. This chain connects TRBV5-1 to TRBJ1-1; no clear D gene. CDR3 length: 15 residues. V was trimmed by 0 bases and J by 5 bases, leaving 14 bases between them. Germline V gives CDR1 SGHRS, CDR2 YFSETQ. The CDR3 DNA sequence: TGCGCCAGCAGCTTGGGCGAGGGATCGCCAACTGAAGCTTTCTTT. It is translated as CASSLGEGSPTEAFF.

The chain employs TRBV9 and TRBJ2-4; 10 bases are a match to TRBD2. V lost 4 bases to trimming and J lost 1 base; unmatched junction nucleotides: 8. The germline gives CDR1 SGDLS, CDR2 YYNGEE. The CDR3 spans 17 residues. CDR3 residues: CASSPRDSGGAKNIQYF. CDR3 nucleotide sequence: TGTGCCAGCAGCCCCCGCGATAGCGGGGGGGCCAAAAACATTCAGTACTTC.

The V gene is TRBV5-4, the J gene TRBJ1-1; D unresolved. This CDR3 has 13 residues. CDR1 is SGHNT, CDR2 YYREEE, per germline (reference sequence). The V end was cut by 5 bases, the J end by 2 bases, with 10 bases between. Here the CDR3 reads CASRLDGNTEAFF. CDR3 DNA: TGTGCCAGCAGGTTAGACGGTAACACTGAAGCTTTCTTT.

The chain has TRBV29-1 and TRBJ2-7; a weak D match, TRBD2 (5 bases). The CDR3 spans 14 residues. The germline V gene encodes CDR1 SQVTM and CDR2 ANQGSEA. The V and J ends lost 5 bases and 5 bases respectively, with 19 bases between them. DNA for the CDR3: TGCAGCGTTCTCGACTCAACGGGAACCCACGAGCAGTACTTC. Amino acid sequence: CSVLDSTGTHEQYF.

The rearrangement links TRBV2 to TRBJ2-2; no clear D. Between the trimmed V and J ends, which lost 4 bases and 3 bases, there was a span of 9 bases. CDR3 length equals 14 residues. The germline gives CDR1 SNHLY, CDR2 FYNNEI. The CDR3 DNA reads TGTGCCAGCAGTGGAGTTCAGGACACCGGGGAGCTGTTTTTT. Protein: CASSGVQDTGELFF.

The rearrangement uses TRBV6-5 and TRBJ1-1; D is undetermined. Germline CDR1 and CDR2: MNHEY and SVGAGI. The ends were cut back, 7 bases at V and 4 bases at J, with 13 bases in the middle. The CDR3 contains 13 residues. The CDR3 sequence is CASILTLGTEAFF. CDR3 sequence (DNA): TGTGCCAGCATCCTTACCCTGGGCACTGAAGCTTTCTTT.

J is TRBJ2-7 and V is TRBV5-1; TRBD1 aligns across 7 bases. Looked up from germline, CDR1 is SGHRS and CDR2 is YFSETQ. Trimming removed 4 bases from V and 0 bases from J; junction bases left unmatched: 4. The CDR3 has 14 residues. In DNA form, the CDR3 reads TGCGCCAGCAGCCTGGGACAGTTCTCCTACGAGCAGTACTTC. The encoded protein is CASSLGQFSYEQYF.

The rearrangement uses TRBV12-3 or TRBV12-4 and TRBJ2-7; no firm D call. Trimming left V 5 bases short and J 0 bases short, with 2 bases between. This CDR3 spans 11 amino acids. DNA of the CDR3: TGTGCCAGCAGTGGCTCCTACGAGCAGTACTTC. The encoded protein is CASSGSYEQYF.

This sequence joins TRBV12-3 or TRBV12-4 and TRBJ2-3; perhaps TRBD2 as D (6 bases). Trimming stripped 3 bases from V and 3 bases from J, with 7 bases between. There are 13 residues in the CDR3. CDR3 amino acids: CASSFGGTDTQYF. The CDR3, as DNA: TGTGCCAGCAGTTTCGGGGGAACAGATACGCAGTATTTT.

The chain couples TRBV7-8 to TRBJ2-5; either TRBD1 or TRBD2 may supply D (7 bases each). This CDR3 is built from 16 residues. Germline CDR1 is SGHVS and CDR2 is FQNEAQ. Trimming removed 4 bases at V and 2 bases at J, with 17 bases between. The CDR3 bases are TGTGCCAGCAGCTGGGAGACAGGGAGGGAGCAAGAGACCCAGTACTTC. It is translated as CASSWETGREQETQYF.

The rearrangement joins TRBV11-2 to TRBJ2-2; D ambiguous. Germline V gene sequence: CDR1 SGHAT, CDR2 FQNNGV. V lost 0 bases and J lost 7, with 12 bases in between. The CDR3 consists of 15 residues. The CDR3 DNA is TGTGCCAGCAGCTTAGATCCAGGACCGGTCGGGGAGCTGTTTTTT. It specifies CASSLDPGPVGELFF. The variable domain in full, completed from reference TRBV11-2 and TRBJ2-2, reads EAGVAQSPRYKIIEKRQSVAFWCNPISGHATLYWYQQILGQGPKLLIQFQNNGVVDDSQLPKDRFSAERLKGVDSTLKIQPAKLEDSAVYLCASSLDPGPVGELFFGEGSRLTVL.

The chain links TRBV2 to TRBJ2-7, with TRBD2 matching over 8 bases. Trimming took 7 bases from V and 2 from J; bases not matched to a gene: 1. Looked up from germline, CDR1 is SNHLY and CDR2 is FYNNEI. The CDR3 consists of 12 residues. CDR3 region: CASTGGAYEQYF. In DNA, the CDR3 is TGTGCCAGCACGGGGGGGGCCTACGAGCAGTACTTC. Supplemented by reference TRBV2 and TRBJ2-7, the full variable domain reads EPEVTQTPSHQVTQMGQEVILRCVPISNHLYFYWYRQILGQKVEFLVSFYNNEISEKSEIFDDQFSVERPDGSNFTLKIRSTKLEDSAMYFCASTGGAYEQYFGPGTRLTVT.

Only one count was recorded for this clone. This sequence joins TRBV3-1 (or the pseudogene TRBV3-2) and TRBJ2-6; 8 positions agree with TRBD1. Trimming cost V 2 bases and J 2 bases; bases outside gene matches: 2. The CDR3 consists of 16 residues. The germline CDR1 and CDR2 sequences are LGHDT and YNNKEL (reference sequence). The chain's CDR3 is CASSQTRGPGANVLTF. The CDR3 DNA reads TGTGCCAGCAGCCAAACCAGGGGGCCTGGGGCCAACGTCCTGACTTTC.

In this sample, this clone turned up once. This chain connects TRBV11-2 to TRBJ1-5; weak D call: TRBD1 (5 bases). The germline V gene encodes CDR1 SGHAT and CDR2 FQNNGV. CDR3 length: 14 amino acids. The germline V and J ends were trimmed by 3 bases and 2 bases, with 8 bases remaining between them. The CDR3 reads CASSLGVGNQPQHF. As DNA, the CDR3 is TGTGCCAGCAGCTTGGGGGTAGGCAATCAGCCCCAGCATTTT.

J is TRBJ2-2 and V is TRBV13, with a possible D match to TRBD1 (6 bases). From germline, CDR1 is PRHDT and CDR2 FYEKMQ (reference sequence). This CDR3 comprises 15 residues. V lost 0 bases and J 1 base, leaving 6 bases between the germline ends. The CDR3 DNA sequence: TGTGCCAGCAGCTTAGGGACAGGGAACACCGGGGAGCTGTTTTTT. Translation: CASSLGTGNTGELFF. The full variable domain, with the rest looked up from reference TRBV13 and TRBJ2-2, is AAGVIQSPRHLIKEKRETATLKCYPIPRHDTVYWYQQGPGQDPQFLISFYEKMQSDKGSIPDRFSAQQFSDYHSELNMSSLELGDSALYFCASSLGTGNTGELFFGEGSRLTVL.

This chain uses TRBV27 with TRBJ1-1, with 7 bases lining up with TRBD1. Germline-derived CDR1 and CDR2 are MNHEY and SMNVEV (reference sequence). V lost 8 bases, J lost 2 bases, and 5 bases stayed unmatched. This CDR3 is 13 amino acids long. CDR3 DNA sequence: TGTGCCAGCGGAACAGGGGCAAACACTGAAGCTTTCTTT. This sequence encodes CASGTGANTEAFF.

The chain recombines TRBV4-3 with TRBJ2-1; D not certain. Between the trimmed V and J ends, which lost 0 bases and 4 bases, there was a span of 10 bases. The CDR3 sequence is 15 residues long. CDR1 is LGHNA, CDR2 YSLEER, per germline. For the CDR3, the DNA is TGCGCCAGCAGCCAAGACGATCAACCATACAATGAGCAGTTCTTC. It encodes CASSQDDQPYNEQFF.